These 12 T cell receptor beta chains originate from one sample sequenced in a study of blood T cell repertoires in COVID-19. Sequencing used immunoSEQ multiplex PCR; TCRdb keeps in-frame clones, though not all of them. The sample carries tens of thousands of clones, 80% recorded once. Sequencing used peripheral blood. These receptors originate from a woman in her 70s with acute or convalescent COVID-19.

In its sample, this clone was seen a few times. The V and J genes are TRBV2 and TRBJ2-1; TRBD2 might be the D (7 bases). Germline values: CDR1 SNHLY, CDR2 FYNNEI. This CDR3 is 13 amino acids long. V was pared by 8 bases and J by 0 bases, with 8 bases between. The CDR3 sequence is CASGGASYNEQFF. For the CDR3, the DNA is TGTGCCAGCGGGGGGGCCTCCTACAATGAGCAGTTCTTC.

This clone was recorded a few times. The rearrangement joins TRBV4-2 to TRBJ2-2; 12 positions match TRBD1. The CDR3 totals 16 residues. V lost 0 bases to trimming and J lost 7 bases; unmatched junction nucleotides: 3. Looked up from germline, CDR1 is LGHNA and CDR2 is YNFKEQ. In DNA, the CDR3 is TGTGCCAGCAGCCAAGAGGGGACAGGGGGCATCGGGGAGCTGTTTTTT. Translated, it gives CASSQEGTGGIGELFF.

The chain uses TRBV2 and TRBJ2-1, with a tentative D call TRBD2 (6 bases). The CDR3 has 13 amino acids. Looked up from germline, CDR1 is SNHLY and CDR2 is FYNNEI. V lost 6 bases, J lost 4 bases, and 10 bases lay in between. This CDR3 reads CASRSGLYNEQFF. CDR3 coding DNA: TGTGCCAGCAGGTCGGGACTTTACAATGAGCAGTTCTTC.

This clone was observed once. The chain joins TRBV19 to TRBJ1-6; 7 bases are shared with TRBD1. Germline trimming cut 4 bases from V and 7 bases from J; bases unmatched to any gene: 7. The CDR3 spans 15 residues. Germline V gives CDR1 LNHDA, CDR2 SQIVND (reference sequence). CDR3 nucleotides: TGTGCCAGTAGTAGGAGGACAGGTGAAAATTCACCCCTCCACTTT. This encodes CASSRRTGENSPLHF.

The chain has TRBV6-5 and TRBJ1-1; D is unresolved. CDR1 and CDR2 from the germline V gene are MNHEY and SVGAGI. Trimming removed 6 bases from V and 5 bases from J, with 13 bases in between. CDR3 length: 13 residues. The CDR3 nucleotides are TGTGCCAGCAGCCTCGGTGGAGAGACTGAAGCTTTCTTT. Protein sequence: CASSLGGETEAFF.

The genes are TRBV6-5 and TRBJ1-2, with 10 bases aligning to TRBD1. Germline CDR1 MNHEY, CDR2 SVGAGI. There are 15 residues in the CDR3. V shed 6 bases and J 3 bases; nucleotides not matched to a gene: 7. For the CDR3, the DNA is TGTGCCAGCAGGGACCGACAGGGGGCAGACTATGGCTACACCTTC. It translates to CASRDRQGADYGYTF.

This clone has just a few counts. The J gene is TRBJ1-3, the V gene TRBV7-9; D not certain. Per the germline V gene, CDR1 is SEHNR and CDR2 is FQNEAQ (reference sequence). Trimming removed 2 bases from V and 2 bases from J, with 7 bases in between. CDR3 size: 14 residues. This chain's CDR3 is CASSLSLTGNTIYF. In DNA, the CDR3 is TGTGCCAGCAGCTTATCACTTACTGGAAACACCATATATTTT.

The V gene is TRBV24-1, the J gene TRBJ2-3; a possible D gene is TRBD1 (5 bases). CDR1 and CDR2 (germline): KGHDR, SFDVKD. The CDR3 contains 14 residues. The V end was cut by 5 bases, the J end by 3 bases, with 11 bases between. The CDR3 bases are TGTGCCACCAGTGCCTGGGGCTCAACAGATACGCAGTATTTT. Translating gives CATSAWGSTDTQYF.

On this clone itself: At the DNA level, this CDR3 is encoded by other sequences in the same sample as well. The J gene is TRBJ1-1, the V gene TRBV19, with TRBD1 matching 7 bases. The CDR3 is 13 residues long. The V and J ends lost 1 base and 4 bases, in that order; junction bases with no gene match: 0. Germline loops: CDR1 LNHDA, CDR2 SQIVND (reference sequence). CDR3 sequence (DNA): TGTGCCAGTAGTATAGCAGGGGGCACTGAAGCTTTCTTT. Protein sequence: CASSIAGGTEAFF.

The chain recombines TRBV7-2 with TRBJ1-2, with 7 positions matching TRBD1. The CDR3 has 15 residues. J lost 4 bases, V lost 0 bases, and 5 bases had no gene match. Germline V gene sequence: CDR1 SGHTA, CDR2 FQGNSA. CDR3 region: CASSLARQGGYGYTF. Written as DNA, the CDR3 is TGTGCCAGCAGCTTAGCCCGACAGGGAGGCTATGGCTACACCTTC.

This chain links TRBV6-5 with TRBJ1-1, with unresolved D. The CDR3 has 14 residues. Between the trimmed V and J ends, which lost 11 bases and 1 base, there was a span of 17 bases. Germline V gene sequence: CDR1 MNHEY, CDR2 SVGAGI. The CDR3, as DNA: TGTGCCGCAGTGTCACTGGGGAGGAACACTGAAGCTTTCTTT. It translates to CAAVSLGRNTEAFF.

This clone was counted once. This chain joins TRBV7-9 and TRBJ2-3; D possibly corresponds to TRBD1 (6 bases). Germline assignment: CDR1 SEHNR and CDR2 FQNEAQ (reference sequence). The CDR3 is made up of 12 amino acids. Trimming removed 4 bases at V and 5 bases at J, with 7 bases between. CDR3 sequence: CASSSQGDTQYF. The CDR3 coding sequence is TGTGCCAGCAGCTCACAGGGAGATACGCAGTATTTT.